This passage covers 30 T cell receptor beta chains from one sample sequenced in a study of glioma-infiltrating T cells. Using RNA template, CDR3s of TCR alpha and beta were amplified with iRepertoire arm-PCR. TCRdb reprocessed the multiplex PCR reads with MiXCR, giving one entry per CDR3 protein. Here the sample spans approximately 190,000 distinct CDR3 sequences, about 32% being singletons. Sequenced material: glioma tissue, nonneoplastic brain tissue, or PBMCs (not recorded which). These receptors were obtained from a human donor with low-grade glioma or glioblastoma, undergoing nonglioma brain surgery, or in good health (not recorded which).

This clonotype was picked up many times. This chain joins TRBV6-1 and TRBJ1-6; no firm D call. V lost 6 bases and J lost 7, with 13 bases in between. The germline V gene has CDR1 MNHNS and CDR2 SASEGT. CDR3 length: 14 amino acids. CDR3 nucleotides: TGTGCCAGCAGCCAGCAGGACGGGAATTCACCCCTCCACTTT. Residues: CASSQQDGNSPLHF.

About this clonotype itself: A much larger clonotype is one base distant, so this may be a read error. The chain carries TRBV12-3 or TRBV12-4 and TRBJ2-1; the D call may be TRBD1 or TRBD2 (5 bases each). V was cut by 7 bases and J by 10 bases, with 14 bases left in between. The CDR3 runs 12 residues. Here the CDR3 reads CASTRDPGEQFF. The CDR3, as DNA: TGTGCCAGCACCCGGGACCCCGGCGAGCAGTTCTTC.

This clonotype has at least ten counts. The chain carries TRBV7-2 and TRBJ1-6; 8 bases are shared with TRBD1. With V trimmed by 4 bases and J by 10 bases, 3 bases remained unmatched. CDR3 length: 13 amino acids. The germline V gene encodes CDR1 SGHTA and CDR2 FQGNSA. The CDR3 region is CASSSTGDSPLHF. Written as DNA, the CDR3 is TGTGCCAGCAGCTCGACAGGGGACTCACCCCTCCACTTT.

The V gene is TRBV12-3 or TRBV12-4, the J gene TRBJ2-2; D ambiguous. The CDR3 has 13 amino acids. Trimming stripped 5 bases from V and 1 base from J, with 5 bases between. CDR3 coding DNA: TGTGCCAGCAGTCAAGGGAACACCGGGGAGCTGTTTTTT. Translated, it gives CASSQGNTGELFF.

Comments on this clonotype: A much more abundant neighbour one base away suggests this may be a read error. CDR3 residues: CSVDGGGRADTQYF. The CDR3 region has the DNA TGCAGCGTTGACGGGGGAGGGCGGGCAGATACGCAGTATTTT. The V call is TRBV29-1, the J call TRBJ2-3, with 7 bases lining up with TRBD2. The length of the CDR3 is 14 residues. CDR1 SQVTM and CDR2 ANQGSEA come from the germline V gene. With V trimmed by 3 bases and J by 4 bases, 7 bases remained unmatched.

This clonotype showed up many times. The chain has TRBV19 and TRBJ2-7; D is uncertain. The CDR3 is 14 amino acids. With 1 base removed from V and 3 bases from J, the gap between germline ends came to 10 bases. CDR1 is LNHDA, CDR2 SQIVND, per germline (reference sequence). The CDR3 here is CASSIVPGVYEQYF. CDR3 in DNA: TGTGCCAGTAGTATAGTTCCGGGTGTCTACGAGCAGTACTTC.

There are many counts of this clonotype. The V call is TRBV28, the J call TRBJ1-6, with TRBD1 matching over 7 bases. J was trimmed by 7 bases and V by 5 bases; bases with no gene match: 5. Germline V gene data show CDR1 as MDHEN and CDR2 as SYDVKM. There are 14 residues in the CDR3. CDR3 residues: CASSPGQLNSPLHF. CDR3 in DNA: TGTGCCAGCAGTCCGGGACAGCTAAATTCACCCCTCCACTTT. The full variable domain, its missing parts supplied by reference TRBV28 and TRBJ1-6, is DVKVTQSSRYLVKRTGEKVFLECVQDMDHENMFWYRQDPGLGLRLIYFSYDVKMKEKGDIPEGYSVSREKKERFSLILESASTNQTSMYLCASSPGQLNSPLHFGNGTRLTVT.

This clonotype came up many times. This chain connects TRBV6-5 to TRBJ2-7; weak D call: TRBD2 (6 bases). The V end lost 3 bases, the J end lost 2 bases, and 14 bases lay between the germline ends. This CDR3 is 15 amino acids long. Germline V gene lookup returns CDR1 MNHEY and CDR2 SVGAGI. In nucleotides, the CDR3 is TGTGCCAGCAGTTATCAGTCGGGGGATCCCTACGAGCAGTACTTC. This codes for CASSYQSGDPYEQYF.

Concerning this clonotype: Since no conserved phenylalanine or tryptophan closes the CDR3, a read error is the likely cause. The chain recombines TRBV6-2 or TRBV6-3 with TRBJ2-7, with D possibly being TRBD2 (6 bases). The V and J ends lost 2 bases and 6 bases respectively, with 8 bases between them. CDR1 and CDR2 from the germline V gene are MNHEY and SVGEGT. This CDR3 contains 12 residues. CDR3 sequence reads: CASSYGGSEQYL. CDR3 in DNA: TGTGCCAGCAGTTACGGGGGGTCCGAGCAGTACCTA.

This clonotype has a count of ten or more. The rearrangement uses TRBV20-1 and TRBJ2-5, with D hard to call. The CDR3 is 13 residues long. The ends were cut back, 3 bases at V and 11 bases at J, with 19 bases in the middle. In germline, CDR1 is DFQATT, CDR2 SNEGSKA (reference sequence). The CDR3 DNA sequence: TGCAGTGCTAGTGACCAGTGGGGTCGTTTTCAGTACTTC. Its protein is CSASDQWGRFQYF.

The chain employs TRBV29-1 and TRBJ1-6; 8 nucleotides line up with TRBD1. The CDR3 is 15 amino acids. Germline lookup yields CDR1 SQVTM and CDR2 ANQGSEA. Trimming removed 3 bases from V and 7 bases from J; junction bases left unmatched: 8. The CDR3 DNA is TGCAGCGTTGACGATGCGACAGGGGTCAATTCACCCCTCCACTTT. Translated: CSVDDATGVNSPLHF.

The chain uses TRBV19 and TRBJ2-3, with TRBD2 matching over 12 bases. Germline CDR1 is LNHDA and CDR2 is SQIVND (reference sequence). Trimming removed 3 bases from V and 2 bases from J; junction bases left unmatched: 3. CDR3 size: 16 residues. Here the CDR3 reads CASSISSGRVTDTQYF. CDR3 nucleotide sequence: TGTGCCAGTAGTATCTCTAGCGGGAGGGTCACAGATACGCAGTATTTT.

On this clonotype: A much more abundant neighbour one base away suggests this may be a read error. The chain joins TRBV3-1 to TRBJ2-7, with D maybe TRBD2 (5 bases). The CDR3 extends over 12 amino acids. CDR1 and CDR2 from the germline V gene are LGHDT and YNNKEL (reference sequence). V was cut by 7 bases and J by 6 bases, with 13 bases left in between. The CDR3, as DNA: TGTGCCAGCACCCCGGGATTGGGCGAGCAGTACTTC. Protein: CASTPGLGEQYF.

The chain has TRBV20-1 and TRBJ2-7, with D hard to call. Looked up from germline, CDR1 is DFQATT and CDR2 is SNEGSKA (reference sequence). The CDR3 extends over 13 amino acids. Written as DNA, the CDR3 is TGCAGGGGAAAGGAGAAATATTCCTACGAGCAGTACTTC. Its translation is CRGKEKYSYEQYF.

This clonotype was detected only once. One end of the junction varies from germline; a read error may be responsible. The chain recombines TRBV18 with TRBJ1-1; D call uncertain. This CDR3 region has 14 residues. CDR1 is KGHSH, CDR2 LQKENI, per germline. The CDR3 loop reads CASSPKAGNTKAFF. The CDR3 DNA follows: TGTGCCAGCTCACCAAAAGCCGGGAACACTAAAGCTTTCTTT.

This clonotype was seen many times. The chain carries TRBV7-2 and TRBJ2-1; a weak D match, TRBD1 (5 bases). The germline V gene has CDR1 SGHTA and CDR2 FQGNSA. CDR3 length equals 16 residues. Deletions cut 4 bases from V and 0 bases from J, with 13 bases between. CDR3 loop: CASSSRGASSYNEQFF. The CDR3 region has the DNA TGTGCCAGCAGCTCTAGGGGTGCAAGCTCCTACAATGAGCAGTTCTTC.

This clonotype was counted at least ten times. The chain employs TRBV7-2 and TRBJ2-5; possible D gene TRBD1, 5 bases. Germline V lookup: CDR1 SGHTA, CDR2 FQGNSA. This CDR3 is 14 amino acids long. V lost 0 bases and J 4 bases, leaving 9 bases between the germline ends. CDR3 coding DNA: TGTGCCAGCAGCTTAGCTAGGGGATCAGAGACCCAGTACTTC. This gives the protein CASSLARGSETQYF.

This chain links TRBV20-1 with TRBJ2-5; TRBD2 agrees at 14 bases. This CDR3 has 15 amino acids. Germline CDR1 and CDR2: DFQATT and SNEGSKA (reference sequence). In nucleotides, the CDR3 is TGCAGGGGACTAGCGGGAGCGGACTACCAAGAGACCCAGTACTTC. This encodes CRGLAGADYQETQYF.

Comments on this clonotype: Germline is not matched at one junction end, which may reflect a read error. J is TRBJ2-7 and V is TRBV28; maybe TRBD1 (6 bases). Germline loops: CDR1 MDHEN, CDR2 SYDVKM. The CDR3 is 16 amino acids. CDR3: CASSLVARTANYEQYF. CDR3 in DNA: TGTGCCAGCAGCTTAGTCGCGCGGACAGCGAACTACGAGCAATACTTC.

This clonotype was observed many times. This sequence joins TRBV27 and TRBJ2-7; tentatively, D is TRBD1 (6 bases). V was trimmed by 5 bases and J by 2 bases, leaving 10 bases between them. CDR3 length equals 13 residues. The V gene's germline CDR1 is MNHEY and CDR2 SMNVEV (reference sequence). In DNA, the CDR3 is TGTGCCAGCAGTCCAGGGGTGGCCTACGAGCAGTACTTC. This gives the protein CASSPGVAYEQYF.

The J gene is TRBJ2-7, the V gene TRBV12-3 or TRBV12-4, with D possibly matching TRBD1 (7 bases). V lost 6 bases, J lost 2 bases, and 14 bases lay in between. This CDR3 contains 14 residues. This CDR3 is CASRSGGSAYEQYF. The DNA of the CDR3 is TGTGCCAGCAGATCAGGGGGGAGCGCCTACGAGCAGTACTTC.

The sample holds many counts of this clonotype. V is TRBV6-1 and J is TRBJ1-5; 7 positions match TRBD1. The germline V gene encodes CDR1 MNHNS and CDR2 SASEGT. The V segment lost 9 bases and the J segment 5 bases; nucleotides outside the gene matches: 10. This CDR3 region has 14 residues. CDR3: CASSDRYGDQPQHF. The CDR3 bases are TGTGCCAGTTCGGACAGGTACGGCGATCAGCCCCAGCATTTT.

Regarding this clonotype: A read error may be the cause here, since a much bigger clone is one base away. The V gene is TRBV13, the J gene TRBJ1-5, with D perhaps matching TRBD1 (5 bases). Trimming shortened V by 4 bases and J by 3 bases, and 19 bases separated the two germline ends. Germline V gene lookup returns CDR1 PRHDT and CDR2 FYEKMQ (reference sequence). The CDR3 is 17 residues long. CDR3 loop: CASSSRMGGEDNQPQHF. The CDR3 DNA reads TGTGCCAGCAGCTCGCGGATGGGGGGGGAGGACAATCAGCCCCAGCATTTT.

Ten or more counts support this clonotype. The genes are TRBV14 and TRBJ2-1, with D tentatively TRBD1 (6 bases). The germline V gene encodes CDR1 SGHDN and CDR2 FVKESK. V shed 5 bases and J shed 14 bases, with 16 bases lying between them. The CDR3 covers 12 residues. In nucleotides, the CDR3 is TGTGCCAGCAGCTCGGACAGAGTGAGGAAGTTCTTC. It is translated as CASSSDRVRKFF.

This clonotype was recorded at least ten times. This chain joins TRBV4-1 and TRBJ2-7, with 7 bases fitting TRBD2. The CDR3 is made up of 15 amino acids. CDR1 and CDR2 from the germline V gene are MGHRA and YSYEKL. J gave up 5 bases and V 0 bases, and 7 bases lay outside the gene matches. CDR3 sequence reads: CASSQEQRGGDEQYF. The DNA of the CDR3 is TGCGCCAGCAGCCAAGAACAACGGGGAGGGGACGAGCAGTACTTC.

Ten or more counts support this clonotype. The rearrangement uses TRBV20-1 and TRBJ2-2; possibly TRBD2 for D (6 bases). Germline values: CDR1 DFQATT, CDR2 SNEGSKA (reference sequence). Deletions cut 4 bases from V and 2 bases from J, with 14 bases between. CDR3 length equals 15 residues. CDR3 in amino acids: CSATPGGHNTGELFF. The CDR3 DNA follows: TGCAGTGCTACCCCCGGAGGGCATAACACCGGGGAGCTGTTTTTT.

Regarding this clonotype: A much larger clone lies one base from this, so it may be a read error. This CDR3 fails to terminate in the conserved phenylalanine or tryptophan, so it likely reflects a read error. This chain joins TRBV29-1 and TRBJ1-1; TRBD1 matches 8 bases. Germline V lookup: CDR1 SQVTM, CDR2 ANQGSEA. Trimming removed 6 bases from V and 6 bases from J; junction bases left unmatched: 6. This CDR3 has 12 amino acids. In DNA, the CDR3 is TGCAGCGTGAAAGCAGGGGGCCCTGAAGCTTTCCTT. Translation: CSVKAGGPEAFL.

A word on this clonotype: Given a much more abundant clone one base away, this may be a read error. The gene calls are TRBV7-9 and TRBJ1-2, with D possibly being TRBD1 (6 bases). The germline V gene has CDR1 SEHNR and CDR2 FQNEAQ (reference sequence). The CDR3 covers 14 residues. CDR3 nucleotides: TGTGCCAGCAGCGGCGGGGGACACCACTATGGCGACACCTTC. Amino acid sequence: CASSGGGHHYGDTF.

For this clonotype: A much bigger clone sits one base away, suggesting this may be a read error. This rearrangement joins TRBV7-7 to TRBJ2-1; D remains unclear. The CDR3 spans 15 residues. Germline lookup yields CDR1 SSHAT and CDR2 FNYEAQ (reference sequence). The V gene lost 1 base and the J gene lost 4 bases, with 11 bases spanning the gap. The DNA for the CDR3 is TGTGCCAGCAGCTTAGACAGTGGCGTGTACAATGAGCAGTTCTTC. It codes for CASSLDSGVYNEQFF. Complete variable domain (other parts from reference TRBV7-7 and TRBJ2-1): GAGVSQSPRYKVTKRGQDVTLRCDPISSHATLYWYQQALGQGPEFLTYFNYEAQPDKSGLPSDRFSAERPEGSISTLTIQRTEQRDSAMYRCASSLDSGVYNEQFFGPGTRLTVL.

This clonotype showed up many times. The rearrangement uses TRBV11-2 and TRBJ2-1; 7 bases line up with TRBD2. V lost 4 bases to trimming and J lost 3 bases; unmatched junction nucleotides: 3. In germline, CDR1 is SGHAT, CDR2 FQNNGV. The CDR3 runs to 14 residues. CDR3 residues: CASSSSGNYNEQFF. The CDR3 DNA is TGTGCCAGCAGCTCTAGCGGTAACTACAATGAGCAGTTCTTC. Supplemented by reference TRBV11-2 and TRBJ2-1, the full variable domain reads EAGVAQSPRYKIIEKRQSVAFWCNPISGHATLYWYQQILGQGPKLLIQFQNNGVVDDSQLPKDRFSAERLKGVDSTLKIQPAKLEDSAVYLCASSSSGNYNEQFFGPGTRLTVL.